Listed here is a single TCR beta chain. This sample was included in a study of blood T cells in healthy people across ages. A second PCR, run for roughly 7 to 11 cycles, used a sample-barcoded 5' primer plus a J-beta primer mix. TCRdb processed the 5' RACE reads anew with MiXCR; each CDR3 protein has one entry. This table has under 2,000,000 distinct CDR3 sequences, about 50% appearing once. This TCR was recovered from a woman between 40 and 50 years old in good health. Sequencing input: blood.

CDR3 region: CASSLRASGAYEQYF. CDR3 in DNA: TGCGCCAGCAGCTTGAGGGCTAGCGGCGCCTACGAGCAGTACTTC. The chain uses TRBV5-1 and TRBJ2-7; 7 bases line up with TRBD2. Germline V CDR1 and CDR2: SGHRS, YFSETQ. V trimming: 1 base; J trimming: 2 bases; junction bases outside the gene matches: 6. The CDR3 has 15 amino acids.